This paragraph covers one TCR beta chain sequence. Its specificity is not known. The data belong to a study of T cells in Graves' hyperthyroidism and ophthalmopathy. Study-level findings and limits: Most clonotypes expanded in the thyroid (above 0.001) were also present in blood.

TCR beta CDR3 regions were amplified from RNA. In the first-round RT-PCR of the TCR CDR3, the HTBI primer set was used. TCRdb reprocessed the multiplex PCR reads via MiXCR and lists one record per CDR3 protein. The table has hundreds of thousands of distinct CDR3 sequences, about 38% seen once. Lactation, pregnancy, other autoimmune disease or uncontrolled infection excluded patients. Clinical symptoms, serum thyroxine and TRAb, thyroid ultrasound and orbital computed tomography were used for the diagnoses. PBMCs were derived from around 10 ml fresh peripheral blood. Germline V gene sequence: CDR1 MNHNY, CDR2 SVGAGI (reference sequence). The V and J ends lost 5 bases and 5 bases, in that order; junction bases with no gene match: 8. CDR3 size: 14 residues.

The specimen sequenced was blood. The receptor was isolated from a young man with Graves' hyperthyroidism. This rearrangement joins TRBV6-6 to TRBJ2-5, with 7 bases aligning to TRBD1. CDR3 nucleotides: TGTGCCAGCAGTCTACAGGGGCCACGGGAGACCCAGTACTTC. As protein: CASSLQGPRETQYF.